The next 18 T cell receptor beta chains were all read from a single sample in a study of T cell repertoires in cytomegalovirus infection. TCRdb re-derived calls from the reads in MiXCR, one entry per CDR3 protein. The sample includes 300,000 to 400,000 distinct CDR3 sequences, almost 30% seen only once; the top ten take 15% to 20%. Antigens of these TCRs are unknown. This specimen consisted of cultured PBMCs, obtained from culture after CMV antigen stimulation. All receptors derive from a human donor in good health (CMV status not recorded). Some clones in this sample may be carry-over from other donors' samples.

The CDR3 loop reads CASSLSGATNEKLFF. CDR3 DNA: TGCGCCAGCAGCTTGAGCGGGGCAACTAATGAAAAACTGTTTTTT. This rearrangement joins TRBV5-1 to TRBJ1-4, with unresolved D. This CDR3 region has 15 residues. Germline CDR1 reads SGHRS; CDR2 reads YFSETQ. The germline V and J ends were trimmed by 1 base and 0 bases, with 7 bases remaining between them.

The chain combines TRBV19 with TRBJ1-1, with D possibly being TRBD1 (6 bases). The CDR3 is 14 residues long. V lost 6 bases to trimming and J lost 0 bases, with 11 bases between them. Germline-derived CDR1 and CDR2 are LNHDA and SQIVND (reference sequence). The DNA of the CDR3 is TGTGCCAGTAGCCATGGGACATTGAACACTGAAGCTTTCTTT. Translation: CASSHGTLNTEAFF.

This clonotype appeared a few times. The chain recombines TRBV7-8 with TRBJ1-2; 10 bases align to TRBD1. The V gene's germline CDR1 is SGHVS and CDR2 FQNEAQ. The CDR3 has 16 amino acids. After removal of 2 bases from V and 2 bases from J, the junction contained 5 bases not matched to a gene. DNA of the CDR3: TGTGCCAGCAGCTTAAAAAAGGGACAGGGGAACTATGGCTACACCTTC. It yields the protein CASSLKKGQGNYGYTF.

This clonotype appeared many times. The chain is built from TRBV7-2 and TRBJ2-3, with D unclear. CDR1 is SGHTA, CDR2 FQGNSA, per germline. Trimming took off 5 bases at V and 2 bases at J, with 17 bases between the two ends. The CDR3 runs 16 residues. CDR3 in DNA: TGTGCCAGCAGCCAAACTCTCGGAGCGCCCACAGATACGCAGTATTTT. Translation: CASSQTLGAPTDTQYF.

This rearrangement joins TRBV28 to TRBJ2-7; 9 bases are shared with TRBD2. Germline CDR1 is MDHEN and CDR2 is SYDVKM. The J segment lost 1 base and the V segment lost 1 base, leaving 8 bases of the junction unmatched. This CDR3 is built from 17 residues. CDR3 region: CASSLLRRREGSYEQYF. DNA of the CDR3: TGTGCCAGCAGTTTATTGCGTCGGCGGGAGGGGTCCTACGAGCAGTACTTC.

This chain joins TRBV24-1 and TRBJ2-1; 9 bases line up with TRBD2. This CDR3 region has 16 residues. The germline V gene has CDR1 KGHDR and CDR2 SFDVKD. Trimming cost V 4 bases and J 4 bases; bases outside gene matches: 7. The CDR3 DNA reads TGTGCCACCAGTGACCCTATTGCGGGAGGGTACAATGAGCAGTTCTTC. It yields the protein CATSDPIAGGYNEQFF.

This rearrangement joins TRBV5-1 to TRBJ2-3, with 7 bases matching TRBD1. Germline V gene sequence: CDR1 SGHRS, CDR2 YFSETQ. V lost 5 bases to trimming and J lost 0 bases; unmatched junction nucleotides: 21. This CDR3 comprises 20 residues. CDR3 bases: TGCGCCAGCAGGAACGGAGGTGGGACAGCTTCAGACACTAGCACAGATACGCAGTATTTT. As protein: CASRNGGGTASDTSTDTQYF.

Of note for this clonotype: One end of the junction varies from germline; a read error may be responsible. This sequence joins TRBV7-3 and TRBJ2-3, with 7 positions matching TRBD2. The germline V gene encodes CDR1 SGHTA and CDR2 FQGTGA. The CDR3 covers 14 residues. CDR3 loop: CASSQAGRPDTPYF. The CDR3 nucleotides read TGTGCCAGCAGCCAAGCGGGGCGGCCAGATACGCCGTATTTT.

V usage is TRBV29-1 and J usage is TRBJ2-1; D is ambiguous. Germline V gene data show CDR1 as SQVTM and CDR2 as ANQGSEA. Trimming left V 3 bases short and J 7 bases short, with 7 bases between. This CDR3 comprises 11 residues. CDR3 DNA sequence: TGCAGCGTTGATCTTTTAAATGAGCAGTTCTTC. Its translation is CSVDLLNEQFF.

The chain carries TRBV9 and TRBJ1-2, with 7 bases identical to TRBD1. The CDR3 has 16 amino acids. The trim removed 0 bases at V and 1 base at J, leaving 6 bases unmatched. Germline V gives CDR1 SGDLS, CDR2 YYNGEE. The CDR3 DNA reads as TGTGCCAGCAGCGTAGAGGGGGCGCCGAGTAACTATGGCTACACCTTC. This encodes CASSVEGAPSNYGYTF.

V usage is TRBV12-3 or TRBV12-4 and J usage is TRBJ2-3; 11 bases are shared with TRBD2. The CDR3 is made up of 18 amino acids. The trim removed 0 bases at V and 2 bases at J, leaving 7 bases unmatched. The CDR3 reads CASSLALIAGGITDTQYF. Written as DNA, the CDR3 is TGTGCCAGCAGTTTAGCGCTAATAGCGGGGGGGATCACAGATACGCAGTATTTT.

This clonotype occurred a few times. The rearrangement uses TRBV20-1 and TRBJ1-4; D possibly corresponds to TRBD1 (5 bases). The germline V gene encodes CDR1 DFQATT and CDR2 SNEGSKA (reference sequence). The CDR3 is 13 amino acids. The ends were cut back, 5 bases at V and 8 bases at J, with 15 bases in the middle. The CDR3 loop reads CSALSSRGEKLFF. The DNA of the CDR3 is TGCAGTGCTCTAAGCTCTCGGGGGGAAAAACTGTTTTTT.

This clonotype was seen only a few times. The rearrangement joins TRBV7-6 to TRBJ2-2; tentatively, D is TRBD1 (6 bases). Between the trimmed V and J ends, which lost 6 bases and 2 bases, there was a span of 10 bases. From germline, CDR1 is SGHVS and CDR2 FNYEAQ. This CDR3 region has 14 residues. The CDR3 bases are TGTGCCAGCAGAAGGGACACTAACACCGGGGAGCTGTTTTTT. The encoded protein is CASRRDTNTGELFF.

This chain joins TRBV12-3 or TRBV12-4 and TRBJ1-1; 12 bases align to TRBD1. The CDR3 extends over 14 amino acids. Trimming took 5 bases from V and 3 from J; bases not matched to a gene: 1. The CDR3 DNA is TGTGCCAGCAGTGGGACAGGGGGCTACACTGAAGCTTTCTTT. This gives the protein CASSGTGGYTEAFF.

This clonotype has more than one count but fewer than ten. The chain is built from TRBV6-1 and TRBJ1-3; 7 nucleotides align to TRBD1. With 1 base clipped from V and 3 bases from J, the junction kept 3 bases outside the gene matches. Germline V gene data show CDR1 as MNHNS and CDR2 as SASEGT. The CDR3 has 15 amino acids. CDR3: CASSEEGAFGNTIYF. The CDR3 DNA is TGTGCCAGCAGTGAAGAGGGGGCATTTGGAAACACCATATATTTT.

The rearrangement uses TRBV6-1 and TRBJ2-1, with 7 bases aligning to TRBD2. The CDR3 extends over 14 amino acids. The trim removed 6 bases at V and 0 bases at J, leaving 2 bases unmatched. Germline V lookup: CDR1 MNHNS, CDR2 SASEGT. The CDR3 sequence is CASRERGSYNEQFF. In DNA, the CDR3 is TGTGCCAGCAGAGAGCGGGGCTCCTACAATGAGCAGTTCTTC.

This clonotype was seen at least ten times. The chain has TRBV7-8 and TRBJ2-2; TRBD2 matches 9 bases. Germline V gene sequence: CDR1 SGHVS, CDR2 FQNEAQ. The length of the CDR3 is 17 residues. V lost 5 bases and J lost 5; bases outside the gene matches: 12. In DNA form, the CDR3 reads TGTGCCAGCAGCCCTTTCCAAGCGGGAGGAGGAACCGGGGAGCTGTTTTTT. Translation: CASSPFQAGGGTGELFF.

V and J are TRBV20-1 and TRBJ1-1; 9 nucleotides agree with TRBD1. The CDR3 sequence is 15 residues long. Germline CDR1 is DFQATT and CDR2 is SNEGSKA (reference sequence). The V gene end was trimmed by 0 bases and the J gene end by 8 bases; junction bases not matched to a gene: 10. The CDR3 loop is CSARDDRGTGIEAFF. DNA for the CDR3: TGCAGTGCTAGAGATGATAGAGGGACAGGGATAGAAGCTTTCTTT.